The 22 T cell receptor beta chains presented below share a single source sample, sequenced in a study of blood T cell repertoires in COVID-19. Using immunoSEQ multiplex PCR, the repertoire was profiled, and TCRdb retains in-frame clones only, with some absent. The sample carries about 430,000 clones, around 89% recorded once. Material for sequencing was PBMCs or T cells enriched from blood (not recorded which). Receptor source: a man in his thirties or forties who had recovered from COVID-19.

V gene TRBV9 combines with J gene TRBJ1-6; maybe TRBD1 (5 bases). Trimming left V 4 bases short and J 9 bases short, with 11 bases between. CDR1 and CDR2 from the germline V gene are SGDLS and YYNGEE. This CDR3 has 13 residues. CDR3 sequence reads: CASSPTDGSPLHF. The CDR3 DNA sequence: TGTGCCAGCAGCCCGACAGATGGTTCACCCCTCCACTTT.

V is TRBV2 and J is TRBJ2-2, with 8 bases that match TRBD2. The CDR3 loop spans 16 amino acids. The V and J ends lost 4 bases and 2 bases, in that order; junction bases with no gene match: 6. The germline V gene has CDR1 SNHLY and CDR2 FYNNEI. CDR3 sequence (DNA): TGTGCCAGCAGTGCTGAACTAGCGGTTAACACCGGGGAGCTGTTTTTT. This codes for CASSAELAVNTGELFF.

The chain combines TRBV5-1 with TRBJ2-5, with a possible D match to TRBD1 (5 bases). The CDR3 covers 13 residues. V lost 0 bases and J lost 4, with 7 bases in between. CDR1 is SGHRS, CDR2 YFSETQ, per germline. The CDR3 spells CASSLETVETQYF. The CDR3 bases are TGCGCCAGCAGCTTGGAGACAGTAGAGACCCAGTACTTC.

The chain joins TRBV5-6 to TRBJ2-3; 14 bases are shared with TRBD2. Trimming removed 6 bases from V and 2 bases from J; junction bases left unmatched: 5. The CDR3 covers 16 residues. The germline V gene has CDR1 SGHDT and CDR2 YYEEEE. CDR3 amino acids: CASKWGLAGVTDTQYF. The CDR3, as DNA: TGTGCCAGCAAGTGGGGACTAGCGGGAGTCACAGATACGCAGTATTTT.

The chain has TRBV3-1 (or the pseudogene TRBV3-2) and TRBJ2-7; D is undetermined. Between the trimmed V and J ends, which lost 1 base and 5 bases, there was a span of 9 bases. The CDR3 spans 13 residues. The germline CDR1 and CDR2 sequences are LGHDT and YNNKEL (reference sequence). This CDR3 is CASSQGLPNEQYF. CDR3 DNA sequence: TGTGCCAGCAGCCAAGGACTCCCAAACGAGCAGTACTTC.

This chain connects TRBV11-2 to TRBJ1-4; 8 bases align to TRBD1. Trimming cost V 5 bases and J 5 bases; bases outside gene matches: 7. From germline, CDR1 is SGHAT and CDR2 FQNNGV. This CDR3 comprises 15 residues. CDR3 DNA sequence: TGTGCCAGCAGCCCCGGGACAGGTAGAAATGAAAAACTGTTTTTT. Translating gives CASSPGTGRNEKLFF.

The chain is built from TRBV3-1 (or the pseudogene TRBV3-2) and TRBJ2-5; D might be TRBD2 (5 bases). The CDR3 length is 17 residues. The V and J ends lost 0 bases and 1 base respectively, with 15 bases between them. Germline V lookup: CDR1 LGHDT, CDR2 YNNKEL (reference sequence). The CDR3 nucleotides read TGTGCCAGCAGCCAAGATAATTGGCGGACTTTCCAAGAGACCCAGTACTTC. Translating it yields CASSQDNWRTFQETQYF.

The chain combines TRBV10-3 with TRBJ1-5; D unresolved. Germline V gives CDR1 ENHRY, CDR2 SYGVKD. The CDR3 totals 13 residues. V lost 11 bases to trimming and J lost 5 bases, with 16 bases between them. DNA of the CDR3: TGTGCCGCCAAACCCCGGAGCGATCAGCCCCAGCATTTT. It specifies CAAKPRSDQPQHF.

The chain combines TRBV5-1 with TRBJ1-2; D remains ambiguous. Germline CDR1 is SGHRS and CDR2 is YFSETQ. This CDR3 comprises 13 residues. V lost 0 bases and J lost 4, with 7 bases in between. CDR3 DNA: TGCGCCAGCAGCTTGGCGGGGATCTATGGCTACACCTTC. This gives the protein CASSLAGIYGYTF.

This clone was observed a handful of times. The chain links TRBV5-6 to TRBJ2-5; 13 bases match TRBD2. J gave up 10 bases and V 3 bases, and 3 bases lay outside the gene matches. The CDR3 loop spans 13 amino acids. Germline V gene data show CDR1 as SGHDT and CDR2 as YYEEEE. The CDR3 nucleotides are TGTGCCAGCAGCTGGGGGACTAGCGGGGACCAGTACTTC. It encodes CASSWGTSGDQYF.

This rearrangement joins TRBV6-5 to TRBJ2-3; D uncertain. CDR3 size: 12 residues. Germline V gives CDR1 MNHEY, CDR2 SVGAGI. V was pared by 6 bases and J by 4 bases, with 8 bases between. In DNA, the CDR3 is TGTGCCAGCAGGAGAGAGTCAGATACGCAGTATTTT. Translation gives CASRRESDTQYF.

A few counts support this clone. The J gene is TRBJ1-5, the V gene TRBV28; possibly TRBD1 for D (5 bases). CDR1 and CDR2 from the germline V gene are MDHEN and SYDVKM. V lost 3 bases to trimming and J lost 2 bases, with 14 bases between them. The length of the CDR3 is 16 residues. CDR3 coding DNA: TGTGCCAGCAGTTTGCTTCCCAGGGTTGGCAATCAGCCCCAGCATTTT. Protein sequence: CASSLLPRVGNQPQHF.

The genes are TRBV6-5 and TRBJ1-2, with D tentatively TRBD1 (6 bases). This CDR3 is 16 amino acids long. Germline V gene data show CDR1 as MNHEY and CDR2 as SVGAGI. Trimming removed 0 bases from V and 4 bases from J, with 15 bases in between. Here the CDR3 DNA reads TGTGCCAGCAGTTACTCGTATGGGGGGGCCGGCTATGGCTACACCTTC. Residues: CASSYSYGGAGYGYTF.

The chain recombines TRBV24-1 with TRBJ1-2; possibly TRBD1 for D (5 bases). Trimming took 6 bases from V and 7 from J, leaving 17 bases between them. This CDR3 has 14 amino acids. Germline loops: CDR1 KGHDR, CDR2 SFDVKD. CDR3 region: CATSPPTATGGYTF. In DNA, the CDR3 is TGTGCCACCAGTCCCCCGACAGCGACTGGTGGCTACACCTTC.

The genes are TRBV5-8 and TRBJ2-7; no firm D call. V was cut by 0 bases and J by 0 bases, with 7 bases left in between. The CDR3 runs to 14 residues. From germline, CDR1 is SGHTS and CDR2 YDEGEE. DNA for the CDR3: TGTGCCAGCAGCTTGGACGGGTCCTCCTACGAGCAGTACTTC. Its protein product is CASSLDGSSYEQYF.

V gene TRBV3-1 (or the pseudogene TRBV3-2) combines with J gene TRBJ1-2, with TRBD1 identical over 7 bases. Germline CDR1 reads LGHDT; CDR2 reads YNNKEL (reference sequence). With 5 bases clipped from V and 3 bases from J, the junction kept 12 bases outside the gene matches. The CDR3 has 16 amino acids. In DNA form, the CDR3 reads TGTGCCAGCAGCAATCGCAAGACAGGGCGCGACTATGGCTACACCTTC. It codes for CASSNRKTGRDYGYTF.

A remark on this clone: Additional DNA sequences in this sample encode the identical CDR3. The genes are TRBV11-2 and TRBJ2-5; no clear D. Trimming cost V 1 base and J 2 bases, with 5 bases left between them. The CDR3 has 13 amino acids. CDR1 and CDR2 (germline): SGHAT, FQNNGV. The CDR3 sequence is CASSLGAQETQYF. The CDR3 DNA reads as TGTGCCAGCAGCTTAGGGGCACAAGAGACCCAGTACTTC.

The CDR3 DNA is TGTGCCAGCAGTTTAGGACAGGGCACCACTGGGGCCAACGTCCTGACTTTC. It yields the protein CASSLGQGTTGANVLTF. The chain couples TRBV27 to TRBJ2-6, with 8 bases aligning to TRBD1. Germline V lookup: CDR1 MNHEY, CDR2 SMNVEV (reference sequence). Losses at the gene ends were 2 bases for V and 2 bases for J; bases not matched to a gene: 5. This CDR3 has 17 residues.

The chain employs TRBV6-1 and TRBJ1-5, with D maybe TRBD1 (6 bases). CDR3 size: 13 residues. Trimming cost V 3 bases and J 5 bases, with 8 bases left between them. CDR1 MNHNS and CDR2 SASEGT come from the germline V gene. CDR3 region: CASSDSGDQPQHF. CDR3 in DNA: TGTGCCAGCAGTGATTCAGGGGATCAGCCCCAGCATTTT.

The V call is TRBV18, the J call TRBJ1-2, with TRBD1 as a possible D gene (5 bases). Per germline, CDR1 KGHSH and CDR2 LQKENI. V lost 3 bases to trimming and J lost 0 bases, with 11 bases between them. The CDR3 runs to 15 residues. CDR3 loop: CASSPNGQPNYGYTF. CDR3 nucleotide sequence: TGTGCCAGCTCACCTAATGGACAACCTAACTATGGCTACACCTTC.

The V gene is TRBV20-1, the J gene TRBJ2-2, with D uncertain. V lost 3 bases to trimming and J lost 5 bases, with 10 bases between them. CDR1 DFQATT and CDR2 SNEGSKA come from the germline V gene (reference sequence). This CDR3 comprises 13 residues. The CDR3 DNA sequence: TGCAGTGCTAGTAGAACAGTAACCGGGGAGCTGTTTTTT. Translation gives CSASRTVTGELFF.

The CDR3 region is CASSPHSGTIYEQYF. The CDR3 region has the DNA TGTGCCAGCAGCCCCCATAGCGGGACGATCTACGAGCAGTACTTC. This chain uses TRBV7-8 with TRBJ2-7; 8 bases fit TRBD2. The CDR3 runs to 15 residues. Trimming took 5 bases from V and 3 from J; bases not matched to a gene: 9. The germline gives CDR1 SGHVS, CDR2 FQNEAQ.